A single T cell receptor (beta chain) is shown here with its context. This entry belongs to a study of beta chain features in type 1 diabetes. The CDR3 has 14 residues. Germline assignment: CDR1 SGHNT and CDR2 YYREEE (reference sequence). Trimming cost V 10 bases and J 2 bases, with 17 bases left between them. The entirety of the isolated RNA underwent reverse transcription, so expressed TCRB transcripts were sequenced. The method was immunoSEQ multiplex PCR; TCRdb's version includes in-frame clones alone and lacks a portion of them. The sample holds roughly 240,000 clones; 55% to 70% are singletons and the top ten take around 0.05%.

The sequencing input was naive CD4+ T cells from blood. This clonotype was sampled from a man aged 25-40 years in good health. The rearrangement joins TRBV5-4 to TRBJ2-3; D not resolved. The CDR3 sequence: CAGQMGVITDTQYF. The CDR3 DNA reads as TGTGCCGGTCAAATGGGCGTAATCACAGATACGCAGTATTTT. The full variable domain, completed using reference TRBV5-4 and TRBJ2-3, is ETGVTQSPTHLIKTRGQQVTLRCSSQSGHNTVSWYQQALGQGPQFIFQYYREEENGRGNFPPRFSGLQFPNYSSELNVNALELDDSALYLCAGQMGVITDTQYFGPGTRLTVL.